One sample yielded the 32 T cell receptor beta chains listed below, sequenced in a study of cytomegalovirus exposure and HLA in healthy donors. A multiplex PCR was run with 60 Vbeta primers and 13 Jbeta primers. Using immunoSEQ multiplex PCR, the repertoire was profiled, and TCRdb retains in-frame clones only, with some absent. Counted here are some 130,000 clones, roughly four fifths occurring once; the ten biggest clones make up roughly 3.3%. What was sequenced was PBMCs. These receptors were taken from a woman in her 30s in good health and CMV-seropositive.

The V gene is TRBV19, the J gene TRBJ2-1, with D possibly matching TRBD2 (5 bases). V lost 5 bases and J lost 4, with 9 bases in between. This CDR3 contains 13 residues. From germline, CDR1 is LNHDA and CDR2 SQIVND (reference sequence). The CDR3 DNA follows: TGTGCCAGTAGTCGGACTCCATACAATGAGCAGTTCTTC. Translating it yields CASSRTPYNEQFF.

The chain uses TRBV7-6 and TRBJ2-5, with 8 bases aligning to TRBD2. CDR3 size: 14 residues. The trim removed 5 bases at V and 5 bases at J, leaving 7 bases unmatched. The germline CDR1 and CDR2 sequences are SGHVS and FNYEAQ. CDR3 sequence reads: CASSVELAAETQYF. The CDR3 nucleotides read TGTGCCAGCAGCGTGGAACTAGCGGCCGAGACCCAGTACTTC.

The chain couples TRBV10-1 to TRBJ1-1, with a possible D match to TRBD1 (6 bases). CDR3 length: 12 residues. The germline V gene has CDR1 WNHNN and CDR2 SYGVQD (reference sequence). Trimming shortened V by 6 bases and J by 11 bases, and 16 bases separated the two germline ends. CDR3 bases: TGCGCCAGCAGAACAGGGAACCGTGAGGCTTTCTTT. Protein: CASRTGNREAFF.

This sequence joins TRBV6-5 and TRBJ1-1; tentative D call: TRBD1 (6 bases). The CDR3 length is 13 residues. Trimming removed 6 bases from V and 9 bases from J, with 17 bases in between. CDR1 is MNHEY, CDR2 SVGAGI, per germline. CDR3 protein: CASSRRVGGQAFF. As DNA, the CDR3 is TGTGCCAGCAGCCGACGTGTGGGGGGGCAAGCTTTCTTT.

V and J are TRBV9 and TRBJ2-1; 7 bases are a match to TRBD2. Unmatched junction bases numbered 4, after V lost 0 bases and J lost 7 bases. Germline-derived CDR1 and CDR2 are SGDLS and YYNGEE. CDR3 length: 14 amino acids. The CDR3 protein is CASSVGGGWNEQFF. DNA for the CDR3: TGTGCCAGCAGCGTAGGGGGGGGTTGGAATGAGCAGTTCTTC.

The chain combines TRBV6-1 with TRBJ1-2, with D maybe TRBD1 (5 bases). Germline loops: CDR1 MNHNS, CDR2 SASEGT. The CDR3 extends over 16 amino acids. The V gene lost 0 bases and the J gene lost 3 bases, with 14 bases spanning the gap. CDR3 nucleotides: TGTGCCAGCAGTGAAGCGCTTCGAGGACACCACTATGGCTACACCTTC. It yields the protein CASSEALRGHHYGYTF.

The CDR3 reads CASSSTGQGTNEKLFF. DNA for the CDR3: TGCGCCAGCAGCTCCACCGGACAGGGGACTAATGAAAAACTGTTTTTT. The chain employs TRBV5-1 and TRBJ1-4; 9 bases are a match to TRBD1. Losses at the gene ends were 3 bases for V and 2 bases for J; bases not matched to a gene: 5. The CDR3 loop spans 16 amino acids. Germline-derived CDR1 and CDR2 are SGHRS and YFSETQ.

The CDR3: CASSLPPRMTPYNEQFF. Written as DNA, the CDR3 is TGTGCCAGCAGCTTACCCCCCAGGATGACACCCTACAATGAGCAGTTCTTC. V usage is TRBV7-9 and J usage is TRBJ2-1, with D unresolved. There are 17 residues in the CDR3. Germline V CDR1 and CDR2: SEHNR, FQNEAQ (reference sequence). The ends were cut back, 2 bases at V and 2 bases at J, with 16 bases in the middle. Full variable domain (missing parts from reference TRBV7-9 and TRBJ2-1): DTGVSQNPRHKITKRGQNVTFRCDPISEHNRLYWYRQTLGQGPEFLTYFQNEAQLEKSRLLSDRFSAERPKGSFSTLEIQRTEQGDSAMYLCASSLPPRMTPYNEQFFGPGTRLTVL.

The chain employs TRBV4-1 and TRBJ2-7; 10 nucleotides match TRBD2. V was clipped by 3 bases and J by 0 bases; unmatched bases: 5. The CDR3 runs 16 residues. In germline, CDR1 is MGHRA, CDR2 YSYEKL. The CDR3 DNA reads TGCGCCAGCAGCCAGGGAGCGGGGGGGAGCTCCTACGAGCAGTACTTC. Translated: CASSQGAGGSSYEQYF.

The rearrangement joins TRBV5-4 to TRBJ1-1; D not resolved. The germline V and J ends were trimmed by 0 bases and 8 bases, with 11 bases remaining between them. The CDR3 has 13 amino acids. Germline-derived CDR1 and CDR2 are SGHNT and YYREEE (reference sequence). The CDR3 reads CASSLGAGREAFF. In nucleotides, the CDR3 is TGTGCCAGCAGCTTGGGAGCGGGTAGAGAAGCTTTCTTT.

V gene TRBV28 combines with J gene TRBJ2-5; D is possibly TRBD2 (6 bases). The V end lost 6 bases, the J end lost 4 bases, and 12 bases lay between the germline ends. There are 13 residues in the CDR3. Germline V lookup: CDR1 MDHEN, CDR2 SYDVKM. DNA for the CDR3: TGTGCCAGCAGCCCCGGAGGGACAGAGACCCAGTACTTC. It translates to CASSPGGTETQYF.

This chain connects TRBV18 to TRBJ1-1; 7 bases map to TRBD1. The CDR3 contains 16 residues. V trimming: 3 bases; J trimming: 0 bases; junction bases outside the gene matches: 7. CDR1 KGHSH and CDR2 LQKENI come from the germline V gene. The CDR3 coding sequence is TGTGCCAGCTCACCGAAAGACAGGGTAATGAACACTGAAGCTTTCTTT. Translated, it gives CASSPKDRVMNTEAFF. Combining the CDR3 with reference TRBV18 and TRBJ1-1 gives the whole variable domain NAGVMQNPRHLVRRRGQEARLRCSPMKGHSHVYWYRQLPEEGLKFMVYLQKENIIDESGMPKERFSAEFPKEGPSILRIQQVVRGDSAAYFCASSPKDRVMNTEAFFGQGTRLTVV.

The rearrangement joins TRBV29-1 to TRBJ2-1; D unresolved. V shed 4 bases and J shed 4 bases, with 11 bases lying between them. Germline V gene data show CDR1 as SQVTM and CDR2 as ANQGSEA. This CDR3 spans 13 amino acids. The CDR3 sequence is CSVGHLSYNEQFF. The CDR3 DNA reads TGCAGCGTTGGGCACCTTTCTTACAATGAGCAGTTCTTC.

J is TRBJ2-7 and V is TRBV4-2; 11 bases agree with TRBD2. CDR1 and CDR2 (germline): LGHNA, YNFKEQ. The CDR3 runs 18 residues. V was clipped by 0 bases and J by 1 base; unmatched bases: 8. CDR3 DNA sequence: TGTGCCAGCAGCCAAGATCCTAGCGGGGGGCTTACATCCTACGAGCAGTACTTC. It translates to CASSQDPSGGLTSYEQYF.

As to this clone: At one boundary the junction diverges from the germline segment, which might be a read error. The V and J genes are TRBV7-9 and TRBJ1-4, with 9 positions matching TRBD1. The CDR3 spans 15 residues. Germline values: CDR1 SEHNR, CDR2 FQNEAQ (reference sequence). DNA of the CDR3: TGTTCCAGCAGCTTCACAGGGGGCTGGGATGAAAAACTGTTTTTT. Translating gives CSSSFTGGWDEKLFF.

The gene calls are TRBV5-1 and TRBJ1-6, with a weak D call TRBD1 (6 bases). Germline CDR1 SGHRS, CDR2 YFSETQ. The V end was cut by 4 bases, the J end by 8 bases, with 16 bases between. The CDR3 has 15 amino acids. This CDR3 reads CASSPITGGDSPLHF. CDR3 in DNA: TGCGCCAGCAGCCCCATTACGGGGGGCGATTCACCCCTCCACTTT.

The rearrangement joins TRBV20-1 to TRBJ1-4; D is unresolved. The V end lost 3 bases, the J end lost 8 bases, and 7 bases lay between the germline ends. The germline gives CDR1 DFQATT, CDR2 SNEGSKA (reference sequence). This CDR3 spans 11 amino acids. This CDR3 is CSASYHEKLFF. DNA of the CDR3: TGCAGTGCTAGCTATCACGAAAAACTGTTTTTT.

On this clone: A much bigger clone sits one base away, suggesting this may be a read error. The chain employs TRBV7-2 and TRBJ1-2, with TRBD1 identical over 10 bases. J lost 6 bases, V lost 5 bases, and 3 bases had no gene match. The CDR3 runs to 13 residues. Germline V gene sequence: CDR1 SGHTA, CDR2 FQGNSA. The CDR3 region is CASSPGQGNGYTF. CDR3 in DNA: TGTGCCAGCAGCCCGGGACAGGGGAATGGCTACACCTTC.

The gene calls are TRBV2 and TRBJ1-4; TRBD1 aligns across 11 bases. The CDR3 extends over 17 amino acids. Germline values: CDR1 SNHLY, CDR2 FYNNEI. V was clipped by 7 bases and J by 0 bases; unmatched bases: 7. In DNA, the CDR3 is TGTGCCAGCAAAAGGACAGGGGGCTCTGCAACTAATGAAAAACTGTTTTTT. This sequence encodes CASKRTGGSATNEKLFF.

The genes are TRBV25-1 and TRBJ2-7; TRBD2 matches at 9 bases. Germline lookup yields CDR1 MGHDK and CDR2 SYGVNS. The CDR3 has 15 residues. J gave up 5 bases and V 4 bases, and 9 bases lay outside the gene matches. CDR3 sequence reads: CASSGGRDAHNEQYF. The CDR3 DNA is TGTGCCAGCAGTGGCGGGAGGGACGCCCACAACGAGCAGTACTTC.

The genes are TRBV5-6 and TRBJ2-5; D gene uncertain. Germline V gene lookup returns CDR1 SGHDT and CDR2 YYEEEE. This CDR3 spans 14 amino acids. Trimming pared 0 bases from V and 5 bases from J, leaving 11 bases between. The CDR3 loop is CASSLVSVWETQYF. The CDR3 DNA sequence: TGTGCCAGCAGCTTGGTGTCGGTTTGGGAGACCCAGTACTTC.

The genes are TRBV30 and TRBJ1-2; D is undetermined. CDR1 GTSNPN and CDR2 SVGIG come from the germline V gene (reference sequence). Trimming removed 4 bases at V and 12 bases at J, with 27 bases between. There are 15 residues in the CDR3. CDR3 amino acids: CAWIRAGGGVGGHTF. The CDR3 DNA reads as TGTGCCTGGATACGGGCAGGCGGTGGGGTAGGAGGCCACACCTTC.

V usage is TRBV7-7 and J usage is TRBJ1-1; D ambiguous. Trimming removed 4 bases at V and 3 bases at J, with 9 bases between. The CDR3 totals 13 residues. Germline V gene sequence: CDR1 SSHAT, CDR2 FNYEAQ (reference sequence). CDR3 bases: TGTGCCAGCAGCTCTTCGAGGGACACTGAAGCTTTCTTT. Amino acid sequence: CASSSSRDTEAFF.

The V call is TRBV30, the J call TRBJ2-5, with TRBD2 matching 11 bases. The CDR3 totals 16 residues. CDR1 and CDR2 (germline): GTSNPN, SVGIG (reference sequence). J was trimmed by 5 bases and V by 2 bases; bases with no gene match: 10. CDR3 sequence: CAWSPGTSGFGETQYF. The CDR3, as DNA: TGTGCCTGGAGTCCCGGGACTAGCGGCTTCGGGGAGACCCAGTACTTC.

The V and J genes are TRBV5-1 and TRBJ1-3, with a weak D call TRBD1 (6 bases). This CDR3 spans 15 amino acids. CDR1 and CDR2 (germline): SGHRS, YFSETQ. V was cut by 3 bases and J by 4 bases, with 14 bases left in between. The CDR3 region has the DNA TGCGCCAGCAGCTCTTCACTGGGGGCGGGAAACACCATATATTTT. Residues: CASSSSLGAGNTIYF.

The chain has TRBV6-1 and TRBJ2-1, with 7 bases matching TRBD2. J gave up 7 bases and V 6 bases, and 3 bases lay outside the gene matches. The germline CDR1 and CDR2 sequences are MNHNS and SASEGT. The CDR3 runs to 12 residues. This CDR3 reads CASSPSGNEQFF. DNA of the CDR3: TGTGCCAGCAGCCCTAGCGGAAATGAGCAGTTCTTC.

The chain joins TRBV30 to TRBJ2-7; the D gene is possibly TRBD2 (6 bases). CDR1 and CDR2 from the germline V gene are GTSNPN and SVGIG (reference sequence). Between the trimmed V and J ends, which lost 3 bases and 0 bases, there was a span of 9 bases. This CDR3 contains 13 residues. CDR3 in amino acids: CAWRGGLSYEQYF. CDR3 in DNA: TGTGCCTGGAGGGGAGGCCTCTCCTACGAGCAGTACTTC.

The CDR3 coding sequence is TGCGCCAGCAGCGTACAGGGATCGGCCGGGGAGCTGTTTTTT. This sequence encodes CASSVQGSAGELFF. This chain connects TRBV5-1 to TRBJ2-2; the D gene is possibly TRBD1 (6 bases). Germline V gene lookup returns CDR1 SGHRS and CDR2 YFSETQ. V was shortened by 4 bases and J by 6 bases, with 13 bases between the two germline ends. The CDR3 spans 14 residues.

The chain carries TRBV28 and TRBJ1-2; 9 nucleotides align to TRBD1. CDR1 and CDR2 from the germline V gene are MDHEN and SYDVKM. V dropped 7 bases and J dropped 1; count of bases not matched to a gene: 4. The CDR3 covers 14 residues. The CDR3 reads CASTWGQGNYGYTF. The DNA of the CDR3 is TGTGCCAGCACCTGGGGACAGGGTAACTATGGCTACACCTTC.

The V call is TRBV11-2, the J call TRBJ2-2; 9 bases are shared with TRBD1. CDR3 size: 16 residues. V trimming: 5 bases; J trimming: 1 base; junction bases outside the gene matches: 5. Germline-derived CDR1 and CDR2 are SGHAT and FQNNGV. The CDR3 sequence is CASSPSTGGNTGELFF. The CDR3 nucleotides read TGTGCCAGCAGCCCTTCGACAGGGGGGAACACCGGGGAGCTGTTTTTT.

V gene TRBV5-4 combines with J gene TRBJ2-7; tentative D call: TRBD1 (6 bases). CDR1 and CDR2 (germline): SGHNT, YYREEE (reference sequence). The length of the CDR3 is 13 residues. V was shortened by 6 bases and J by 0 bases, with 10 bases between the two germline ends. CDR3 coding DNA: TGTGCCAGCACGGACAGAAGCTCCTACGAGCAGTACTTC. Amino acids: CASTDRSSYEQYF.

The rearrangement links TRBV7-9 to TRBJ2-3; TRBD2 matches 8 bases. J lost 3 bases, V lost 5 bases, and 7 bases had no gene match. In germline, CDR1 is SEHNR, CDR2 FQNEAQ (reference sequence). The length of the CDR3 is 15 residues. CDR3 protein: CASSTGASGTDTQYF. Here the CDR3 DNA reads TGTGCCAGCAGCACCGGGGCTAGCGGGACAGATACGCAGTATTTT.